This T cell receptor (beta chain) was captured in a study of cytomegalovirus exposure and HLA in healthy donors. Amplification used 60 Vbeta primers and 13 Jbeta primers. Measured with immunoSEQ multiplex PCR; TCRdb has only the in-frame clones, and not every one. The data show 90,000 to 150,000 clones, more than 60% seen once. Per the germline V gene, CDR1 is LNHDA and CDR2 is SQIVND (reference sequence). The V gene end was trimmed by 5 bases and the J gene end by 8 bases; junction bases not matched to a gene: 6. This CDR3 is 14 amino acids long. This clonotype was obtained from a female donor in good health and CMV-seronegative. Sequencing was done on a sample of PBMCs. The genes are TRBV19 and TRBJ1-3; TRBD1 aligns across 10 bases. The CDR3 nucleotides read TGTGCCAGTAGTGAATCGGGGACAGGGGACACCATATATTTT. Its translation is CASSESGTGDTIYF.